A single sample is the source of the 25 T cell receptor beta chains below, sequenced in a study of beta chain features in type 1 diabetes. cDNA synthesis used the whole RNA isolate, giving expressed TCRB sequences. Data came from immunoSEQ multiplex PCR; TCRdb stores just in-frame clones and leaves some out. Among roughly 400,000 clones, about 15% were seen once, and the ten largest hold roughly 0.017%. The sample consisted of naive CD4+ T cells from blood. The source of these receptors is a woman aged 18-29 years in good health.

Worth noting for this clone: The sample carries other DNA sequences with the same CDR3. The V gene is TRBV9, the J gene TRBJ2-5; D may be TRBD1 (7 bases). This CDR3 has 15 amino acids. V was trimmed by 0 bases and J by 0 bases, leaving 9 bases between them. Germline CDR1 and CDR2: SGDLS and YYNGEE. CDR3: CASSVGGTDQETQYF. The CDR3 nucleotides read TGTGCCAGCAGCGTAGGCGGGACAGACCAAGAGACCCAGTACTTC.

This clone was observed a few times. This chain uses TRBV6-6 with TRBJ2-7; TRBD2 is a possible D gene (5 bases). Germline values: CDR1 MNHNY, CDR2 SVGAGI (reference sequence). The V gene lost 7 bases and the J gene lost 3 bases, with 16 bases spanning the gap. This CDR3 spans 14 amino acids. CDR3 loop: CASTTSSGFYEQYF. DNA of the CDR3: TGTGCCAGCACCACCTCCTCGGGATTCTACGAGCAGTACTTC.

In this sample, this clone turned up a few times. The CDR3 bases are TGTGCCAGCAGCTTGTCGTCTACCTCTGGGGCCAACGTCCTGACTTTC. Its protein product is CASSLSSTSGANVLTF. V gene TRBV5-6 combines with J gene TRBJ2-6, with no clear D. V gave up 1 base and J gave up 0 bases, with 8 bases separating them. From germline, CDR1 is SGHDT and CDR2 YYEEEE. CDR3 length equals 16 residues. Together with reference TRBV5-6 and TRBJ2-6, the CDR3 gives the full variable domain: DAGVTQSPTHLIKTRGQQVTLRCSPKSGHDTVSWYQQALGQGPQFIFQYYEEEERQRGNFPDRFSGHQFPNYSSELNVNALLLGDSALYLCASSLSSTSGANVLTFGAGSRLTVL.

The chain joins TRBV7-2 to TRBJ2-3; D possibly corresponds to TRBD2 (5 bases). CDR3 length: 14 amino acids. The V gene's germline CDR1 is SGHTA and CDR2 FQGNSA. Trimming left V 1 base short and J 8 bases short, with 13 bases between. The CDR3 nucleotides are TGTGCCAGCAGCTTAGAGCTAGCCCCCAGTACGCAGTATTTT. Translation gives CASSLELAPSTQYF.

The table lists this clone with a few counts. The chain links TRBV28 to TRBJ2-1; no firm D call. V lost 8 bases to trimming and J lost 0 bases, with 14 bases between them. The CDR3 has 15 residues. Germline assignment: CDR1 MDHEN and CDR2 SYDVKM. CDR3 region: CASFPGRNSYNEQFF. The CDR3 bases are TGTGCCAGCTTCCCAGGCCGGAACTCCTACAATGAGCAGTTCTTC.

V and J are TRBV9 and TRBJ1-1; TRBD1 matches at 8 bases. The CDR3 runs 14 residues. Germline V gene lookup returns CDR1 SGDLS and CDR2 YYNGEE. Trimming cost V 7 bases and J 1 base; bases outside gene matches: 6. The CDR3 coding sequence is TGTGCCAGCGCTAAAGACAGGGGGAACACTGAAGCTTTCTTT. The encoded protein is CASAKDRGNTEAFF. Full variable domain (remainder filled in from reference TRBV9 and TRBJ1-1): DSGVTQTPKHLITATGQRVTLRCSPRSGDLSVYWYQQSLDQGLQFLIQYYNGEERAKGNILERFSAQQFPDLHSELNLSSLELGDSALYFCASAKDRGNTEAFFGQGTRLTVV.

The V and J genes are TRBV29-1 and TRBJ2-7, with TRBD1 as a possible D gene (5 bases). The CDR3 sequence is 13 residues long. Germline CDR1 SQVTM, CDR2 ANQGSEA. V lost 0 bases and J 1 base, leaving 7 bases between the germline ends. The CDR3 DNA is TGCAGCGTTGAAGAAGACAGATCCTACGAGCAGTACTTC. This codes for CSVEEDRSYEQYF.

J is TRBJ1-4 and V is TRBV9, with unresolved D. CDR3 length: 15 residues. The germline V gene has CDR1 SGDLS and CDR2 YYNGEE. Trimming left V 0 bases short and J 4 bases short, with 10 bases between. CDR3 nucleotide sequence: TGTGCCAGCAGCGTAGGGAGGCGGATTAATGAAAAACTGTTTTTT. This gives the protein CASSVGRRINEKLFF.

There are a few counts of this clone. The chain uses TRBV28 and TRBJ2-1, with TRBD2 matching 10 bases. V shed 4 bases and J 3 bases; nucleotides not matched to a gene: 3. Germline V gene lookup returns CDR1 MDHEN and CDR2 SYDVKM. There are 15 residues in the CDR3. The CDR3 DNA reads TGTGCCAGCAGTTCATGGACTAGCGGCTACAATGAGCAGTTCTTC. As protein: CASSSWTSGYNEQFF.

This clone showed up just a few times. The chain couples TRBV30 to TRBJ1-2; D ambiguous. V lost 4 bases and J 1 base, leaving 10 bases between the germline ends. The germline gives CDR1 GTSNPN, CDR2 SVGIG (reference sequence). The CDR3 length is 13 residues. The CDR3 DNA reads as TGTGCCTGGAATGTCAACATTAACTATGGCTACACCTTC. This sequence encodes CAWNVNINYGYTF.

There are a few counts of this clone. This chain joins TRBV19 and TRBJ1-2, with D possibly TRBD1 on 6 matching bases. The germline V gene encodes CDR1 LNHDA and CDR2 SQIVND (reference sequence). With 5 bases removed from V and 6 bases from J, the gap between germline ends came to 13 bases. There are 13 residues in the CDR3. CDR3 in DNA: TGTGCCAGTAGTTTGGACAGATTTAATGGCTACACCTTC. As protein: CASSLDRFNGYTF. The entire variable domain, with the rest obtained from reference TRBV19 and TRBJ1-2, is as follows: DGGITQSPKYLFRKEGQNVTLSCEQNLNHDAMYWYRQDPGQGLRLIYYSQIVNDFQKGDIAEGYSVSREKKESFPLTVTSAQKNPTAFYLCASSLDRFNGYTFGSGTRLTVV.

This clone was seen a handful of times. The rearrangement uses TRBV4-1 and TRBJ2-2, with 8 positions matching TRBD2. Germline-derived CDR1 and CDR2 are MGHRA and YSYEKL. The CDR3 is 17 amino acids. The trim removed 0 bases at V and 5 bases at J, leaving 8 bases unmatched. The CDR3 nucleotides read TGCGCCAGCAGCCAAGATATCGGGAGGGCAAGGACCGGGGAGCTGTTTTTT. Its translation is CASSQDIGRARTGELFF.

The genes are TRBV6-6 and TRBJ2-5; D is unclear. The V and J ends lost 4 bases and 5 bases respectively, with 8 bases between them. CDR1 and CDR2 from the germline V gene are MNHNY and SVGAGI (reference sequence). CDR3 length: 12 residues. The DNA for the CDR3 is TGTGCCAGCAGTTCCGTCCTGGAGACCCAGTACTTC. Its protein product is CASSSVLETQYF.

V usage is TRBV5-1 and J usage is TRBJ2-1, with a possible D match to TRBD2 (5 bases). The CDR3 sequence is 15 residues long. The ends were cut back, 0 bases at V and 1 base at J, with 8 bases in the middle. Germline V gene lookup returns CDR1 SGHRS and CDR2 YFSETQ. The DNA for the CDR3 is TGCGCCAGCAGCTTGGAGGGAGAATCCTACAATGAGCAGTTCTTC. Translation: CASSLEGESYNEQFF.

The V and J genes are TRBV14 and TRBJ2-7; D unresolved. Germline CDR1 SGHDN, CDR2 FVKESK. Trimming took off 3 bases at V and 2 bases at J, with 17 bases between the two ends. This CDR3 region has 16 residues. The CDR3 DNA sequence: TGTGCCAGCAGCCACGATCCCGGTGTTGTTCCCTACGAGCAGTACTTC. Protein sequence: CASSHDPGVVPYEQYF.

This rearrangement joins TRBV7-2 to TRBJ1-5; 10 bases fit TRBD1. Trimming removed 3 bases from V and 1 base from J; junction bases left unmatched: 6. Germline-derived CDR1 and CDR2 are SGHTA and FQGNSA. This CDR3 is 17 amino acids long. Here the CDR3 DNA reads TGTGCCAGCAGCTTTTCGACAGGGGGCCGGAGCAATCAGCCCCAGCATTTT. This encodes CASSFSTGGRSNQPQHF.

The J gene is TRBJ1-1, the V gene TRBV6-5, with a tentative D call TRBD1 (5 bases). The V end lost 3 bases, the J end lost 0 bases, and 14 bases lay between the germline ends. Germline lookup yields CDR1 MNHEY and CDR2 SVGAGI. The CDR3 is made up of 16 amino acids. CDR3 protein: CASSYPSAGLNTEAFF. In DNA form, the CDR3 reads TGTGCCAGCAGTTATCCCTCGGCAGGGTTGAACACTGAAGCTTTCTTT.

This clone was picked up a small number of times. The chain combines TRBV7-2 with TRBJ2-4; tentative D call: TRBD2 (6 bases). Per germline, CDR1 SGHTA and CDR2 FQGNSA. The CDR3 is 14 amino acids. Trimming cost V 2 bases and J 8 bases, with 13 bases left between them. The CDR3 region has the DNA TGTGCCAGCAGCTTAATGGGAGGTAGAGACATTCAGTACTTC. Translating gives CASSLMGGRDIQYF.

This clone came up a few times. The rearrangement links TRBV29-1 to TRBJ2-7; TRBD1 might be the D (5 bases). Trimming cost V 2 bases and J 2 bases, with 16 bases left between them. The CDR3 runs to 15 residues. Germline V CDR1 and CDR2: SQVTM, ANQGSEA. The CDR3 bases are TGCAGCGTTGAATTGTTTGAGACAGTGACCTACGAGCAGTACTTC. Amino acids: CSVELFETVTYEQYF.

The chain uses TRBV14 and TRBJ2-5; TRBD1 matches 10 bases. The length of the CDR3 is 16 residues. The trim removed 2 bases at V and 2 bases at J, leaving 5 bases unmatched. Germline loops: CDR1 SGHDN, CDR2 FVKESK. The CDR3 loop is CASSQLKGQGQETQYF. The CDR3 bases are TGTGCCAGCAGCCAACTCAAGGGACAGGGGCAAGAGACCCAGTACTTC.

The chain has TRBV9 and TRBJ2-2; 9 nucleotides line up with TRBD1. V lost 5 bases, J lost 5 bases, and 4 bases stayed unmatched. Germline lookup yields CDR1 SGDLS and CDR2 YYNGEE. This CDR3 spans 14 amino acids. The CDR3 protein is CASRAGTGTGELFF. CDR3 bases: TGTGCCAGCAGAGCCGGGACAGGGACCGGGGAGCTGTTTTTT.

This chain links TRBV27 with TRBJ2-7, with a tentative D call TRBD1 (5 bases). V gave up 6 bases and J gave up 5 bases, with 17 bases separating them. This CDR3 is built from 14 residues. The germline V gene has CDR1 MNHEY and CDR2 SMNVEV (reference sequence). CDR3 sequence: CASRSLQGDNEQYF. In DNA, the CDR3 is TGTGCCAGCAGGAGTCTTCAGGGCGACAACGAGCAGTACTTC.

The chain uses TRBV7-9 and TRBJ2-5, with D hard to call. Deletions cut 5 bases from V and 5 bases from J, with 6 bases between. The CDR3 runs to 11 residues. Germline loops: CDR1 SEHNR, CDR2 FQNEAQ (reference sequence). CDR3 in DNA: TGTGCCAGCAGCGCGTGGGAGACCCAGTACTTC. Its translation: CASSAWETQYF.

This clone was counted between two and nine times. The V gene is TRBV5-1, the J gene TRBJ2-5, with 8 bases lining up with TRBD1. V shed 4 bases, J shed 7 bases, and the junction held 6 bases outside the gene matches. The V gene's germline CDR1 is SGHRS and CDR2 YFSETQ. This CDR3 has 13 residues. This chain's CDR3 is CASSNGQGGTQYF. DNA for the CDR3: TGCGCCAGCAGCAACGGACAGGGTGGGACCCAGTACTTC.

This clone turned up a few times. V and J are TRBV9 and TRBJ1-5, with no clear D. Germline V gives CDR1 SGDLS, CDR2 YYNGEE. The CDR3 spans 16 residues. Trimming cost V 0 bases and J 0 bases, with 10 bases left between them. The CDR3 sequence is CASSVGFGNSNQPQHF. In DNA form, the CDR3 reads TGTGCCAGCAGCGTAGGTTTCGGGAATAGCAATCAGCCCCAGCATTTT.